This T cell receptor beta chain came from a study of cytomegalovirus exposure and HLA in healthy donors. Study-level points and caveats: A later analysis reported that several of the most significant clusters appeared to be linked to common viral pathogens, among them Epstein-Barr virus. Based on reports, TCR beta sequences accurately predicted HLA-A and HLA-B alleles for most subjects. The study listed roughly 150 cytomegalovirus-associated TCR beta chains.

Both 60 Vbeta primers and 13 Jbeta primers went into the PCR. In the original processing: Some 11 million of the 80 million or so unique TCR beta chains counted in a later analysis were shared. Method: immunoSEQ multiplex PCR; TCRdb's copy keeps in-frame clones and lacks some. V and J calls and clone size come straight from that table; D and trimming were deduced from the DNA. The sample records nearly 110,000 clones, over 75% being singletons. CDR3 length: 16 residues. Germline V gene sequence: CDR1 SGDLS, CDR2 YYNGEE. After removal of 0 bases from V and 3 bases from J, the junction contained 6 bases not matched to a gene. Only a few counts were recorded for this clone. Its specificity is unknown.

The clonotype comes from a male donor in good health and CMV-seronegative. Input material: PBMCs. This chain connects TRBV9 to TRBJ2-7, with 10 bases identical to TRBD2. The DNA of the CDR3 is TGTGCCAGCAGCGTAGCCCCTTCTAGCGGGGGCTACGAGCAGTACTTC. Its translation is CASSVAPSSGGYEQYF.